This T cell receptor beta chain was documented in a study of blood T cell repertoires in COVID-19 (TCRdb year 2020). About the full investigation: Collaborator samples came from the United States, Italy and Spain and covered acute and convalescent phases of COVID-19. The material from the prospective study consisted of cDNA or gDNA derived from T cells, B-cell-depleted T cells, or PBMCs. Deeply sampled blood TCRbeta repertoires from subjects exposed to, actively infected with, or recovered from COVID-19 were included in the dataset. The repertoires were released in a freely available public database meant as a resource for research on the immune response to SARS-CoV-2. The samples were drawn from two sources: the first 160 participants of the ongoing ImmuneRACE study, and over 1,000 subjects contributed by 6 global collaborators. A de-identified subject ID, COVID-19 status, age in years and sex were almost always included in the sample metadata. Where available, HLA class I and class II types were obtained from metadata supplied by the sample provider rather than from assay-based typing.

The full study reports these points: The amount of clinical and demographic metadata varied by source and participant and was provided uncurated.

Collaborating institutions collected whole blood in K2EDTA tubes following their own protocols. For TCRbeta analysis, collaborators shipped samples as frozen whole blood, isolated PBMCs, or DNA extracted from either of those sample types. The immunoSEQ Assay, a bias-controlled multiplex PCR, was used to amplify TCRbeta CDR3 regions from genomic DNA. Under the source paper's analysis protocol: Nucleated cell counts per sample were estimated from amplification of reference gene primers within the assay. To quantify the absolute abundance of each unique TCRbeta CDR3 rearrangement, sequence reads were collapsed and filtered. Productive Simpson clonality was computed per sample as the square root of Simpson's diversity index over productive rearrangements. What TCRdb holds here is the immuneACCESS table cut down to in-frame rearrangements. Part of the clones is not present; checked against another copy, under half of the missing clones reflect an unresolved V gene, and the others are unexplained. V and J calls and clone size are copied from that table; D and trimming were computed from the DNA. The sample yields 100,000 to 150,000 clones; over 80% were counted once. The ten largest account for roughly 10% of the sample.

The CDR3 contains 18 residues, cysteine and phenylalanine counted. Just CDR3 DNA is preserved here, 54 bases in frame from base 1. CDR1 and CDR2, per the germline V gene, are SGDLS and YYNGEE. V loses 3 bases of germline sequence and J loses 5 bases, and the interval between the two ends is 26 bases. This clone was counted once. Its antigen remains undetermined. The input lacks base qualities; no much larger clone sits a single base away. Sequencing was done on a sample of peripheral blood. The rearranged chain carries TRBV9 and TRBJ2-5, and possibly TRBD2, on 6 matching bases. This TCR was recovered from a man aged 60 to 69 with acute or convalescent COVID-19. The nucleotide sequence reads as follows: TGTGCCAGCAGCGATCCTCCCGGGACTTCTGGCCGTGAGGAGACCCAGTACTTC. The resulting protein is CASSDPPGTSGREETQYF.